The 4 T cell receptor beta chains in this list originate from one sample, sequenced in a study of technical replicates of blood from a few donors. Repertoires were generated with immunoSEQ multiplex PCR, while TCRdb's copy carries only in-frame clones and drops some. The profile shows roughly 80,000 clones, over 75% of them singletons. Material for sequencing was T cells isolated from PBMCs. The receptors stem from a human donor in good health.

The chain uses TRBV6-6 and TRBJ1-1; D uncertain. Germline lookup yields CDR1 MNHNY and CDR2 SVGAGI (reference sequence). The CDR3 spans 13 residues. The ends were cut back, 6 bases at V and 0 bases at J, with 8 bases in the middle. As DNA, the CDR3 is TGTGCCAGCAGCGCGGGCATGAACACTGAAGCTTTCTTT. This sequence encodes CASSAGMNTEAFF.

In this sample, this clone turned up a few times. The sample has other DNA sequences that encode this CDR3 too. This rearrangement joins TRBV15 to TRBJ2-5; D may be TRBD2 (6 bases). This CDR3 comprises 14 residues. The V and J ends lost 1 base and 1 base respectively, with 7 bases between them. The germline V gene encodes CDR1 LNHNV and CDR2 YYDKDF (reference sequence). The CDR3 loop reads CATSRAGAQETQYF. Written as DNA, the CDR3 is TGTGCCACCAGCAGAGCGGGAGCCCAAGAGACCCAGTACTTC.

The rearrangement joins TRBV27 to TRBJ2-1; 8 bases align to TRBD1. Germline V gives CDR1 MNHEY, CDR2 SMNVEV (reference sequence). The V segment lost 5 bases and the J segment 9 bases; nucleotides outside the gene matches: 9. The CDR3 extends over 14 amino acids. CDR3 protein: CASSPVDRAGEQFF. CDR3 DNA sequence: TGTGCCAGCAGTCCAGTGGACAGGGCCGGTGAGCAGTTCTTC.

This clone was counted only a few times. The chain has TRBV27 and TRBJ2-7; 7 positions agree with TRBD2. This CDR3 spans 14 amino acids. V was pared by 5 bases and J by 1 base, with 5 bases of the junction left unmatched. In germline, CDR1 is MNHEY, CDR2 SMNVEV (reference sequence). The CDR3 DNA sequence: TGTGCCAGCAGTGGGTCTAGCGGTTCCTACGAGCAGTACTTC. It translates to CASSGSSGSYEQYF.